The clone carrying this TCR beta chain was counted a single time. CDR1 is MNHEY and CDR2 is SVGAGI in the germline V gene. Trimming stripped 2 bases from V and 3 bases from J, with 12 bases between. The CDR3 runs 15 residues. As processed by the authors: It was from reference gene primer amplification that nucleated cell counts were estimated. Assay: immunoSEQ multiplex PCR; the TCRdb copy retains only in-frame clones and omits some. That table furnishes V, J and clone size, whereas the DNA furnished D and trimming. The table has approximately 63,000 clones, 85% to 90% seen once; the top ten hold 15% to 20%. Seattle's enrolled individuals joined amid active infection and were then monitored longitudinally. The sample originates from a study of blood T cell repertoires in COVID-19. For the study at large: Nucleic acid was either cDNA or gDNA, and it came from T cells, B-cell-depleted T cells, or PBMCs.

The TCR comes from a woman in her fifties or sixties with COVID-19, enrolled during active disease. Sequenced input: peripheral blood. The chain uses TRBV6-5 and TRBJ2-3; the D gene is possibly TRBD2 (6 bases). CDR3 amino acids: CASSYTGRGTDTQYF. CDR3 in DNA: TGTGCCAGCAGTTACACTGGGCGGGGAACAGATACGCAGTATTTT.